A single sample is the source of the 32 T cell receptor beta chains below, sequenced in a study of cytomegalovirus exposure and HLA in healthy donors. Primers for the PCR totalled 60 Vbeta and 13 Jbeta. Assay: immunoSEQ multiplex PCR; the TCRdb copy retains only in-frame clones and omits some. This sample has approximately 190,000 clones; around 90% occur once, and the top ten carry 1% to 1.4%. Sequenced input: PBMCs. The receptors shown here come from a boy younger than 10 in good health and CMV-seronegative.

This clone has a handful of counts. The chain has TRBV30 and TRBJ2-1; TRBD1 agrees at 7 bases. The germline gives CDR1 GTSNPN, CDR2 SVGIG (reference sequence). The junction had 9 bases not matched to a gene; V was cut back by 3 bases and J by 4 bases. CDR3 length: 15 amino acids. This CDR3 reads CAWSYTGAGYNEQFF. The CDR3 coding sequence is TGTGCCTGGAGCTATACAGGGGCTGGGTACAATGAGCAGTTCTTC.

The CDR3 here is CASSFRDRGLAGELFF. The CDR3 region has the DNA TGTGCCAGCAGCTTCCGGGACAGGGGCTTGGCCGGGGAGCTGTTTTTT. The chain combines TRBV7-2 with TRBJ2-2; 10 bases agree with TRBD1. Germline V lookup: CDR1 SGHTA, CDR2 FQGNSA. The junction had 7 bases not matched to a gene; V was cut back by 3 bases and J by 6 bases. The length of the CDR3 is 16 residues.

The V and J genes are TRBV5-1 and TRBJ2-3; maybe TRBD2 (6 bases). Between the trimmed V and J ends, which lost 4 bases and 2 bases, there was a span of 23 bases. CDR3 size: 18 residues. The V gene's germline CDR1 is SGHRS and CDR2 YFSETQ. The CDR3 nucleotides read TGCGCCAGCAGCCGCGGGACGACCATGATGGGGGACACAGATACGCAGTATTTT. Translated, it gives CASSRGTTMMGDTDTQYF.

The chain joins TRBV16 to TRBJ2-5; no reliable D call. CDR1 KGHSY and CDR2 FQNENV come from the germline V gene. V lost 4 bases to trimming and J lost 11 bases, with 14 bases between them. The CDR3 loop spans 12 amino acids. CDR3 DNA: TGTGCCAGCAGCCCAACCCGGAGAGAGCAGTACTTC. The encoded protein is CASSPTRREQYF.

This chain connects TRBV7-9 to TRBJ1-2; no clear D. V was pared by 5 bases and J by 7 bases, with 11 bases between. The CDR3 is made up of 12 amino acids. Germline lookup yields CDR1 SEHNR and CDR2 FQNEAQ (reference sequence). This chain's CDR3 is CASSAAGPGYTF. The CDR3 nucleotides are TGTGCCAGCAGCGCCGCAGGTCCTGGCTACACCTTC. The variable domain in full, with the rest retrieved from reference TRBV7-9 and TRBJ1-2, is DTGVSQNPRHKITKRGQNVTFRCDPISEHNRLYWYRQTLGQGPEFLTYFQNEAQLEKSRLLSDRFSAERPKGSFSTLEIQRTEQGDSAMYLCASSAAGPGYTFGSGTRLTVV.

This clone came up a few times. The CDR3 region has the DNA TGTGCCACCGCGGAGGGGAGAACTGAAGCTTTCTTT. It codes for CATAEGRTEAFF. J is TRBJ1-1 and V is TRBV6-6; perhaps TRBD1 as D (5 bases). Germline V gives CDR1 MNHNY, CDR2 SVGAGI (reference sequence). Trimming left V 10 bases short and J 5 bases short, with 14 bases between. CDR3 length equals 12 residues.

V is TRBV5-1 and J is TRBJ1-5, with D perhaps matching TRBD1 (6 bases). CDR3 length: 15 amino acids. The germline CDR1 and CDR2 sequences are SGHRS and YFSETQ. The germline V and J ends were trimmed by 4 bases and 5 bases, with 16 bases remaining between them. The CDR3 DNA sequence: TGCGCCAGCAGCGAGGACAGTACGGGCCATCAGCCCCAGCATTTT. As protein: CASSEDSTGHQPQHF.

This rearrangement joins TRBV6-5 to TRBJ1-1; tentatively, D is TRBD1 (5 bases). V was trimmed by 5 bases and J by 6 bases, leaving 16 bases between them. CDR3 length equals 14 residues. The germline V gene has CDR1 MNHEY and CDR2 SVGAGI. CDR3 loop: CASSIRGGTAEAFF. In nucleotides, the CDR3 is TGTGCCAGCAGTATCCGAGGAGGGACCGCTGAAGCTTTCTTT.

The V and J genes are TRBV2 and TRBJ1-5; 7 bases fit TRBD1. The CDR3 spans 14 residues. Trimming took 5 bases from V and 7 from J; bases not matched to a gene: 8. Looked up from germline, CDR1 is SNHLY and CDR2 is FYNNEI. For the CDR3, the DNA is TGTGCCAGCAGTTGGGACAGAAATTACCAGCCCCAGCATTTT. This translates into CASSWDRNYQPQHF.

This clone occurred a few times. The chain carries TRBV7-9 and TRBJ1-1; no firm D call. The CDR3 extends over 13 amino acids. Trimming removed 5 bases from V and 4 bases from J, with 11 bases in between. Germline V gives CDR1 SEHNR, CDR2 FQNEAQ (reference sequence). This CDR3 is CASSPQASTEAFF. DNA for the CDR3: TGTGCCAGCAGCCCTCAGGCGAGCACTGAAGCTTTCTTT.

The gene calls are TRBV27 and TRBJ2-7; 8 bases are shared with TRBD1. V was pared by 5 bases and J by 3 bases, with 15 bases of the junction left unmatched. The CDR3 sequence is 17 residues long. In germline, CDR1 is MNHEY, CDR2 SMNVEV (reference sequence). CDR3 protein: CASSTMTRTGRVYEQYF. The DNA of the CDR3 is TGTGCCAGCAGTACAATGACTAGGACAGGGAGAGTCTACGAGCAGTACTTC.

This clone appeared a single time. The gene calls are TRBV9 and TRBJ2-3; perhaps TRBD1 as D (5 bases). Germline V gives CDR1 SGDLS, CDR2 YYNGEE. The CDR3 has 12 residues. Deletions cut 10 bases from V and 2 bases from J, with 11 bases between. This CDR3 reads CASQGDTDTQYF. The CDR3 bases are TGTGCCTCCCAGGGTGACACAGATACGCAGTATTTT.

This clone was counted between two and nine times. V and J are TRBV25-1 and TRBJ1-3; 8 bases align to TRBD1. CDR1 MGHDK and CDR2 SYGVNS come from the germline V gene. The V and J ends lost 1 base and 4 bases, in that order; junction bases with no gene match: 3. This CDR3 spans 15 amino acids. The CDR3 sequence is CASSESGGSGNTIYF. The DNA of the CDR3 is TGTGCCAGCAGTGAATCAGGGGGCTCAGGAAACACCATATATTTT.

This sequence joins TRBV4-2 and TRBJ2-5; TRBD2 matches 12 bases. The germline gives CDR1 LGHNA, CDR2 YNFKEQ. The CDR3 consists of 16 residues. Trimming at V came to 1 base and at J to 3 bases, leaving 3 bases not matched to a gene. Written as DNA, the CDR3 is TGTGCCAGCAGCCAAGGCCTAGCGGGAGGGGAAGAGACCCAGTACTTC. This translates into CASSQGLAGGEETQYF.

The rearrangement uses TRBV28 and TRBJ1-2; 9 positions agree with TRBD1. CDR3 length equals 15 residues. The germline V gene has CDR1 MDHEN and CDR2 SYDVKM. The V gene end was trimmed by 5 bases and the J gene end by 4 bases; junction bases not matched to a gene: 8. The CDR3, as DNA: TGTGCCAGCAGTGCCCGGGACAGGGTCGGCTATGGCTACACCTTC. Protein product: CASSARDRVGYGYTF.

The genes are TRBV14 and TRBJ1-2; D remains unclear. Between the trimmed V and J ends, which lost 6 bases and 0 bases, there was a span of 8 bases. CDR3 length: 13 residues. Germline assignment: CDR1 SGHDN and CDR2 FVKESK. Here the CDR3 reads CASSLIPNYGYTF. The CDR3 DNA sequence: TGTGCCAGCAGTCTTATCCCTAACTATGGCTACACCTTC.

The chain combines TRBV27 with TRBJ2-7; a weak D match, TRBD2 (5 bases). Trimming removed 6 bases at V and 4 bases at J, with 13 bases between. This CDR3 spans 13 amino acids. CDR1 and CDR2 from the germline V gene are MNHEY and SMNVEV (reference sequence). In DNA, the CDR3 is TGTGCCAGCAGGCACGGGGTCAGGTACGAGCAGTACTTC. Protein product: CASRHGVRYEQYF.

CDR3: CASSLNREDRPQHF. In nucleotides, the CDR3 is TGTGCCAGCAGCTTAAACCGGGAGGATCGGCCCCAGCATTTT. The chain couples TRBV7-9 to TRBJ1-5; D call uncertain. Trimming pared 2 bases from V and 9 bases from J, leaving 14 bases between. Germline V gene sequence: CDR1 SEHNR, CDR2 FQNEAQ (reference sequence). This CDR3 has 14 residues.

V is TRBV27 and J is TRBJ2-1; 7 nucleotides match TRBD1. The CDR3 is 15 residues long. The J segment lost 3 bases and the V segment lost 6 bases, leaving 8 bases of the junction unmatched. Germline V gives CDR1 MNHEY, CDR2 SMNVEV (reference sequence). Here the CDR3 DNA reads TGTGCCAGCAGAAGTGAGGGGGCTGGCTACAATGAGCAGTTCTTC. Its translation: CASRSEGAGYNEQFF.

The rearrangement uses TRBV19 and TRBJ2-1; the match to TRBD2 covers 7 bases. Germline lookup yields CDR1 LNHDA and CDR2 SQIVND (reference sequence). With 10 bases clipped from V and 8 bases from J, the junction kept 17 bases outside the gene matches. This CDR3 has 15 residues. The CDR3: CATTPSGVPGHEQFF. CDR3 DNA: TGTGCCACCACCCCGAGCGGGGTCCCCGGCCATGAGCAGTTCTTC.

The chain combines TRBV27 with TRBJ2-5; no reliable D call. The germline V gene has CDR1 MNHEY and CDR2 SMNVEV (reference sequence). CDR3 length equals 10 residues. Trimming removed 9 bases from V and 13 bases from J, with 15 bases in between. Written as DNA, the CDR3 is TGTGCCAGTACATCGGCGGAACCGTACTTC. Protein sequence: CASTSAEPYF.

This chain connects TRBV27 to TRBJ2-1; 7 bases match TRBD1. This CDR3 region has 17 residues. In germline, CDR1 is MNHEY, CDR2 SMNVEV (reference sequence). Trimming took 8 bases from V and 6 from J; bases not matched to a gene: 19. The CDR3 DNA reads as TGTGCCAGCCCCCCCTTACAGGGGCGTTGGGTGGGCAATGAGCAGTTCTTC. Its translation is CASPPLQGRWVGNEQFF.

The DNA of the CDR3 is TGTGCCAGCAGCCCCCGTATTGGCGGGAGTAGGGGAGATACGCAGTATTTT. This translates into CASSPRIGGSRGDTQYF. The rearrangement links TRBV7-3 to TRBJ2-3; 7 bases are shared with TRBD2. Germline V gene lookup returns CDR1 SGHTA and CDR2 FQGTGA. V lost 5 bases, J lost 5 bases, and 16 bases stayed unmatched. The CDR3 extends over 17 amino acids. Full variable domain (missing parts from reference TRBV7-3 and TRBJ2-3): GAGVSQTPSNKVTEKGKYVELRCDPISGHTALYWYRQSLGQGPEFLIYFQGTGAADDSGLPNDRFFAVRPEGSVSTLKIQRTERGDSAVYLCASSPRIGGSRGDTQYFGPGTRLTVL.

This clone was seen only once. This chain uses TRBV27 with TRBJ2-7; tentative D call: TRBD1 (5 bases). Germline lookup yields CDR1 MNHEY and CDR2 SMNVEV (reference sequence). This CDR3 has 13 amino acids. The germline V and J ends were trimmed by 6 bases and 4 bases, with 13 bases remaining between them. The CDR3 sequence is CASSPSGSYEQYF. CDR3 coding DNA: TGTGCCAGCAGCCCGTCAGGGTCGTACGAGCAGTACTTC.

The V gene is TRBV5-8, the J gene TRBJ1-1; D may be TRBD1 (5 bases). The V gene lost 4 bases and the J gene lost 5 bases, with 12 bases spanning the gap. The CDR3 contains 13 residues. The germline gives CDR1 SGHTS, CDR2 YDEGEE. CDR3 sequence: CASSNRDSTEAFF. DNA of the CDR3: TGTGCCAGCAGCAACCGGGACTCTACTGAAGCTTTCTTT.

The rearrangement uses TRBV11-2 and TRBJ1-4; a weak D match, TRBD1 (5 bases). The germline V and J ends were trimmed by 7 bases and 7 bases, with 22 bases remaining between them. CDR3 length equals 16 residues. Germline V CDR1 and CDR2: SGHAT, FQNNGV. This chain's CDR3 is CASTPFGGGRGEKLFF. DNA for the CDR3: TGTGCCAGCACCCCATTCGGCGGGGGAAGGGGTGAAAAACTGTTTTTT.

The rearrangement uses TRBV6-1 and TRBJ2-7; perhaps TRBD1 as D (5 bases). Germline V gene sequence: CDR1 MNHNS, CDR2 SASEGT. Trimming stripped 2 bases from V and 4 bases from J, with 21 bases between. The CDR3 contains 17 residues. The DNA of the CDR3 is TGTGCCAGCAGTGAAAGGTTTTTGGGGCCCAGTCTTTACGAGCAGTACTTC. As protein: CASSERFLGPSLYEQYF.

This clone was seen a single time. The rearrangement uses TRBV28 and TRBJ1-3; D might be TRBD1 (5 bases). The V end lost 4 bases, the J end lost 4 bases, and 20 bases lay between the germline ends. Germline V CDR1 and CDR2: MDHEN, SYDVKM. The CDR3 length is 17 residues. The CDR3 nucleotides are TGTGCCAGCAGTTGGGGCCCCAGGGTTTTCTCCGGAAACACCATATATTTT. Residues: CASSWGPRVFSGNTIYF.

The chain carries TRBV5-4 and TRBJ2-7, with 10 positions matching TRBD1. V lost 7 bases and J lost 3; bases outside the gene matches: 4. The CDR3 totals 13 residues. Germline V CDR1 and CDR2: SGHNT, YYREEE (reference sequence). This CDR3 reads CASSRDRGYEQYF. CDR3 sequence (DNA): TGTGCCAGCTCCCGGGACAGGGGCTACGAGCAGTACTTC.

CDR3 DNA sequence: TGTGCCAGCAGCTCCCTATGGCGCGGGACCGGGGAGCTGTTTTTT. Translating gives CASSSLWRGTGELFF. The chain joins TRBV5-8 to TRBJ2-2; D may be TRBD2 (5 bases). CDR1 and CDR2 from the germline V gene are SGHTS and YDEGEE. Trimming removed 3 bases at V and 5 bases at J, with 14 bases between. The CDR3 has 15 residues.

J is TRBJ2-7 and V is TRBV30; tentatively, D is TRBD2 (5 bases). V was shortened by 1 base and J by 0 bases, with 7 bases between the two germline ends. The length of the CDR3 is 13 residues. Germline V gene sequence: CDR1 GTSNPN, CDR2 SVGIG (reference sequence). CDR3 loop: CAWSGADSYEQYF. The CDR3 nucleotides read TGTGCCTGGAGTGGAGCGGACTCCTACGAGCAGTACTTC.

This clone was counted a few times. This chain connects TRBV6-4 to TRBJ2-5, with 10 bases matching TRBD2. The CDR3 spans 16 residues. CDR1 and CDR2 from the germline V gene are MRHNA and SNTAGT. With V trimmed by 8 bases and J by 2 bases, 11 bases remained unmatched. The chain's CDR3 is CASEGDTSGAQETQYF. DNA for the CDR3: TGTGCCAGCGAGGGGGACACTAGCGGGGCTCAAGAGACCCAGTACTTC.